This T cell receptor (beta chain) was found in a study of T cells after yellow fever vaccination. In regard to this clonotype: Antigen specificity is unknown.

Using its own MiXCR run on the 5' RACE reads, TCRdb lists one record per CDR3 protein. The sample contains under 300,000 distinct CDR3 sequences, about an eighth of which appear only once. Trimming cost V 4 bases and J 5 bases, with 18 bases left between them. The CDR3 covers 15 residues. Study-level results: FACS-sorted repertoires might harbor abundant contaminating clonotypes from the bulk population. Clonotypes appearing in both CD4 and CD8 compartments existed, and their share was small. Booster samples showed a return of most primary-vaccination clones (roughly 96% CD4, 85% to 90% CD8).

Sequenced here: CD4+ T cells sorted from PBMCs, sampled 45 days after the yellow fever booster vaccination. The sequence derives from a man aged 30 to 39 who received the YFV17D yellow fever vaccine. V is TRBV12-3 or TRBV12-4 and J is TRBJ2-7, with TRBD2 as a possible D gene (6 bases). For the CDR3, the DNA is TGTGCCAGCAGTTCCATAGCGGCCCCGCCGCACGAGCAGTACTTC. This translates into CASSSIAAPPHEQYF.